These T cell receptor beta chains were read from a single sample in a study of cytomegalovirus exposure and HLA in healthy donors. Only in-frame clones appear in the TCRdb table, and some are missing; sequencing was by immunoSEQ multiplex PCR. This sample has around 190,000 clones; 75% to 80% occur once, and the top ten carry roughly 13%. Source material: PBMCs. The receptor set was obtained from a young woman in good health and CMV-seropositive. Both conserved end residues are trimmed from each CDR3. The D gene is left open where the match is weak. Not every row has a clone size; where given, it reads once, few, many or a size class.

size | J | V | D | CDR3
- | TRBJ2-7 | TRBV11-2 | - | ASKGYPGEDEQY
- | TRBJ1-1 | TRBV15 | TRBD1 | ATARGAEAF
- | TRBJ1-4 | TRBV28 | - | ASSLPRGEKLF
- | TRBJ2-3 | TRBV4-1 | - | ASSQPWGGTDTQY
- | TRBJ2-5 | TRBV5-6 | TRBD2 | ASSLFSGLAGLGETQY
- | TRBJ1-6 | TRBV9 | TRBD1 | ASSVGTDNSPLH
- | TRBJ1-4 | TRBV7-9 | TRBD1 | ASSLGRTGGGEKLF
- | TRBJ1-2 | TRBV7-6 | TRBD1 | ASSAGGSYGYT
- | TRBJ1-1 | TRBV2 | - | ASRPRAAGYETEAF
once | TRBJ1-5 | TRBV9 | - | ASSARRGRGNQPQH